A selection of T cell receptor beta chains follows, all from one sample in a study of T cell repertoires in cytomegalovirus infection. No antigens are known for them. TCRdb reanalysed the reads using MiXCR and keeps one entry per CDR3 protein. The top ten clones hold around 46% of a sample with 450,000 to 650,000 distinct CDR3 sequences, 40% of them seen once. The sequences come from cultured PBMCs, collected from culture after CMV antigen stimulation. The receptors were sampled from a human donor in good health (CMV status not recorded). Some clones in this sample may be carry-over from other donors' samples. Each CDR3 is given with its conserved first and last residue. Each record gives: V gene, D gene, clone size, CDR3 length, J gene, CDR3 protein, CDR3 DNA. The D gene is left open where the match is weak. Clone size is shown for a subset of rows, as once, few, many or a class of expanded clone.

V gene: TRBV7-2
D gene: NA
clone size: many
CDR3 length: 15
J gene: TRBJ1-3
CDR3 protein: CASSLAASSGNTIYF
CDR3 DNA: TGTGCCAGCAGCTTAGCAGCCAGCTCTGGAAACACCATATATTTT

V gene: TRBV7-9
D gene: TRBD1
clone size: few
CDR3 length: 13
J gene: TRBJ1-2
CDR3 protein: CASSLFDRAGYTF
CDR3 DNA: TGTGCCAGCAGCCTATTTGACAGGGCAGGCTACACCTTC

V gene: TRBV5-4
D gene: TRBD1
clone size: NA
CDR3 length: 15
J gene: TRBJ1-1
CDR3 protein: CASSLPGQLNTEAFF
CDR3 DNA: TGTGCCAGCAGCTTGCCGGGACAGCTGAACACTGAAGCTTTCTTT

V gene: TRBV6-1
D gene: TRBD2
clone size: once
CDR3 length: 15
J gene: TRBJ2-2
CDR3 protein: CASSEGGLAGVELFF
CDR3 DNA: TGTGCCAGCAGTGAGGGAGGACTAGCGGGAGTGGAGCTGTTTTTT

V gene: TRBV19
D gene: NA
clone size: NA
CDR3 length: 14
J gene: TRBJ1-6
CDR3 protein: CASSRFSYNSPLHF
CDR3 DNA: TGTGCCAGTTCCAGGTTCTCCTATAATTCACCCCTCCACTTT

V gene: TRBV20-1
D gene: NA
clone size: NA
CDR3 length: 13
J gene: TRBJ1-2
CDR3 protein: CSTPPPGAIGYTF
CDR3 DNA: TGCAGTACTCCCCCCCCCGGGGCGATCGGCTACACCTTC

V gene: TRBV28
D gene: NA
clone size: few
CDR3 length: 12
J gene: TRBJ2-5
CDR3 protein: CASTQGIETQYF
CDR3 DNA: TGTGCCAGCACTCAGGGAATAGAGACCCAGTACTTC

V gene: TRBV7-2
D gene: NA
clone size: many
CDR3 length: 18
J gene: TRBJ1-3
CDR3 protein: CASSPRGGHAYSGNTIYF
CDR3 DNA: TGTGCCAGCAGCCCAAGGGGAGGCCATGCCTACTCTGGAAACACCATATATTTT

V gene: TRBV7-2
D gene: NA
clone size: NA
CDR3 length: 16
J gene: TRBJ2-7
CDR3 protein: CASSLLLVQMGYEQYF
CDR3 DNA: TGTGCCAGCAGCTTATTACTCGTCCAGATGGGCTACGAGCAGTACTTC

V gene: TRBV12-3/TRBV12-4
D gene: NA
clone size: NA
CDR3 length: 13
J gene: TRBJ1-1
CDR3 protein: CASSMGRYTEAFF
CDR3 DNA: TGTGCCAGCAGTATGGGCCGATACACTGAAGCTTTCTTT

V gene: TRBV7-8
D gene: NA
clone size: NA
CDR3 length: 12
J gene: TRBJ2-7
CDR3 protein: CASSLELARQYF
CDR3 DNA: TGTGCCAGCAGCTTAGAACTGGCCAGGCAGTACTTC

V gene: TRBV12-3/TRBV12-4
D gene: TRBD1
clone size: few
CDR3 length: 15
J gene: TRBJ1-1
CDR3 protein: CASSPRRTGDFEAFF
CDR3 DNA: TGTGCCAGCAGCCCCCGTAGGACAGGGGACTTTGAAGCTTTCTTT

V gene: TRBV7-6
D gene: NA
clone size: NA
CDR3 length: 14
J gene: TRBJ2-1
CDR3 protein: CASSSSNPDNEQFF
CDR3 DNA: TGTGCCAGCAGCTCTTCTAACCCAGACAATGAGCAGTTCTTC

V gene: TRBV7-9
D gene: TRBD2
clone size: NA
CDR3 length: 15
J gene: TRBJ2-7
CDR3 protein: CASSSTSGRSYEQYF
CDR3 DNA: TGTGCCAGCAGTTCGACTAGCGGGAGATCCTACGAGCAGTACTTC

V gene: TRBV20-1
D gene: TRBD1
clone size: NA
CDR3 length: 15
J gene: TRBJ1-2
CDR3 protein: CSARLQPGQIQGYTF
CDR3 DNA: TGCAGTGCTAGGCTACAGCCGGGACAGATACAGGGCTACACCTTC

V gene: TRBV29-1
D gene: NA
clone size: NA
CDR3 length: 14
J gene: TRBJ2-1
CDR3 protein: CSFRPGQAYNEQFF
CDR3 DNA: TGCAGCTTCCGACCGGGACAAGCATACAATGAGCAGTTCTTC